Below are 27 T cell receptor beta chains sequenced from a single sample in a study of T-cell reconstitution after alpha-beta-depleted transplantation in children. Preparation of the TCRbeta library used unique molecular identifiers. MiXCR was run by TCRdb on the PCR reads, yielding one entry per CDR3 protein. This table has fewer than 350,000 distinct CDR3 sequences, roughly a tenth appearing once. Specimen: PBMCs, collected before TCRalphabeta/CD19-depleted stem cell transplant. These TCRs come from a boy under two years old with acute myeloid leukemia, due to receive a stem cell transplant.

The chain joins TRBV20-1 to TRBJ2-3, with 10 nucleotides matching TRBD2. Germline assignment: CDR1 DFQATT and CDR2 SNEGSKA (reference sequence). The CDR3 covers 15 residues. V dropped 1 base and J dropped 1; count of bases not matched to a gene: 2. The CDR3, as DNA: TGCAGTGCTAGAGCTCTAGCGGGGGGCACAGATACGCAGTATTTT. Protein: CSARALAGGTDTQYF.

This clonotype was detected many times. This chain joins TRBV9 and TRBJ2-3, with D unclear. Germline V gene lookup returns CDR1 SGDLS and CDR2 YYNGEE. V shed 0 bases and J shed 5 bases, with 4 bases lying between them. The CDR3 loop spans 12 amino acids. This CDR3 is CASSVDEDTQYF. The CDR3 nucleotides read TGTGCCAGCAGCGTAGACGAAGATACGCAGTATTTT.

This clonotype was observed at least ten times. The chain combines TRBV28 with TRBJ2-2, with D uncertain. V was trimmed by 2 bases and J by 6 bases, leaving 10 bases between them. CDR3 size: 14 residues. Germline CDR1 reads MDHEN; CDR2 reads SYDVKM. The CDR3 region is CASSLLIGPGELFF. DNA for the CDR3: TGTGCCAGCAGTTTACTTATAGGGCCCGGGGAGCTGTTTTTT. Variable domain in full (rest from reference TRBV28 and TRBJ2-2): DVKVTQSSRYLVKRTGEKVFLECVQDMDHENMFWYRQDPGLGLRLIYFSYDVKMKEKGDIPEGYSVSREKKERFSLILESASTNQTSMYLCASSLLIGPGELFFGEGSRLTVL.

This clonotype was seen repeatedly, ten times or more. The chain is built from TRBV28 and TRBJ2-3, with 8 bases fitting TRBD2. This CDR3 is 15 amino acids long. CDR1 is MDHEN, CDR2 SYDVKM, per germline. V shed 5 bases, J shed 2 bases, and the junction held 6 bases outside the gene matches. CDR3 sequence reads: CASSTQRGYTDTQYF. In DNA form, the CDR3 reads TGTGCCAGCAGTACCCAGCGGGGGTACACAGATACGCAGTATTTT.

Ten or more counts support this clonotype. The CDR3 region is CASSHILYSGAHYNEQFF. The CDR3 nucleotides read TGTGCCAGCAGCCACATATTGTATAGCGGGGCCCATTACAATGAGCAGTTCTTC. The chain uses TRBV3-1 and TRBJ2-1, with 8 bases identical to TRBD2. The germline V gene encodes CDR1 LGHDT and CDR2 YNNKEL (reference sequence). V was pared by 3 bases and J by 4 bases, with 14 bases of the junction left unmatched. The CDR3 loop spans 18 amino acids.

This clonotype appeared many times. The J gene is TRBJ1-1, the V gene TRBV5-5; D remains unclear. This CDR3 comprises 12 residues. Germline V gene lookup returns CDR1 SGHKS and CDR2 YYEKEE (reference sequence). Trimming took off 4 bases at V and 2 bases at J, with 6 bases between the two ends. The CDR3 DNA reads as TGTGCCAGCAGCCGGCCTAACACTGAAGCTTTCTTT. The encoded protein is CASSRPNTEAFF.

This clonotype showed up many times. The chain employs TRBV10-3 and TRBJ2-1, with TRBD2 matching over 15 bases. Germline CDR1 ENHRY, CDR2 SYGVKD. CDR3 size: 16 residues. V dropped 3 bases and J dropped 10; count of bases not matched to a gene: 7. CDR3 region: CAISDPGLAGGKEQFF. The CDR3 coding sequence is TGTGCCATCAGTGATCCGGGACTAGCGGGAGGTAAAGAGCAGTTCTTC.

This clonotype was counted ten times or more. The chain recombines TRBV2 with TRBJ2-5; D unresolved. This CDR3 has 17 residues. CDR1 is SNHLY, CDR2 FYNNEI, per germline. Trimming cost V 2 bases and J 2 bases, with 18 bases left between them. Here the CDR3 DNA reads TGTGCCAGCAGTGAAACCTCCCACCCAGGATCACAAGAGACCCAGTACTTC. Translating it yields CASSETSHPGSQETQYF.

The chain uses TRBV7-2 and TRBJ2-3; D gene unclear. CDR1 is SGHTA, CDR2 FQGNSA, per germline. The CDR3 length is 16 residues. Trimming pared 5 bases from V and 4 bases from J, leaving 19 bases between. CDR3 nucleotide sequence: TGTGCCAGCAGCCTAACATATCTCCCAGGCGCAGATACGCAGTATTTT. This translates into CASSLTYLPGADTQYF.

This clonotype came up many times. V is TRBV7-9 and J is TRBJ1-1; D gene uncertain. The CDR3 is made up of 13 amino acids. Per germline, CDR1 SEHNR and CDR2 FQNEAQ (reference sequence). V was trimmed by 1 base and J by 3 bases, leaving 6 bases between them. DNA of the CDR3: TGTGCCAGCAGCTTAGGGAAGGACACTGAAGCTTTCTTT. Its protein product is CASSLGKDTEAFF.

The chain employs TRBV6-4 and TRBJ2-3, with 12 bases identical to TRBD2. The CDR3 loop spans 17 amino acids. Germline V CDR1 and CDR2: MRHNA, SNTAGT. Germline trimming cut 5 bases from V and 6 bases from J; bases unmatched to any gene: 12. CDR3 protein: CASSPHLTSGRGDTQYF. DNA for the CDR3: TGTGCCAGCAGTCCCCACCTGACTAGCGGGAGAGGGGATACGCAGTATTTT.

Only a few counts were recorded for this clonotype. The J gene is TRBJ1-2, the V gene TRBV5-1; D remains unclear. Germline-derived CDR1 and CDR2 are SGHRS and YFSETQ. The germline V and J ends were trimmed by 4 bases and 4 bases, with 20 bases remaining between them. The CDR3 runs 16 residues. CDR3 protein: CASSAFYGRLFYGYTF. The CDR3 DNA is TGCGCCAGCAGCGCCTTTTACGGCAGACTTTTCTATGGCTACACCTTC.

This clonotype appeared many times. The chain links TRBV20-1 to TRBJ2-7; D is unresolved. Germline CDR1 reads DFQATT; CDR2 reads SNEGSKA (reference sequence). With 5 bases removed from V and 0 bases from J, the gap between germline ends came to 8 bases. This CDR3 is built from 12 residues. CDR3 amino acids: CSAFTGSYEQYF. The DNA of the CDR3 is TGCAGTGCTTTCACCGGCTCCTACGAGCAGTACTTC.

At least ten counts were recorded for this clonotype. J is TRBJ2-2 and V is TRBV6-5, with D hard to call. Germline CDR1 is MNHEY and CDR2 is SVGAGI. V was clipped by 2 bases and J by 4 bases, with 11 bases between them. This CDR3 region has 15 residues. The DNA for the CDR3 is TGTGCCAGCAGTTACGAGGCTCGCGGCACCGGGGAGCTGTTTTTT. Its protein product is CASSYEARGTGELFF.

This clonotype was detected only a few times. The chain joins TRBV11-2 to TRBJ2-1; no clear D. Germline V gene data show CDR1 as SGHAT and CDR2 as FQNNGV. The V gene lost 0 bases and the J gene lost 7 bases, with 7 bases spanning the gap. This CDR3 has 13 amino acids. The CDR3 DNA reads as TGTGCCAGCAGCTTAGATCTTCGTAATGAGCAGTTCTTC. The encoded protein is CASSLDLRNEQFF.

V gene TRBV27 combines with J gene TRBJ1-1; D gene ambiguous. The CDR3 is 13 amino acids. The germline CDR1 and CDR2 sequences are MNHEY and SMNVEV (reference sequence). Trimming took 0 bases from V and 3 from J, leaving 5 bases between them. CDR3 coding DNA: TGTGCCAGCAGTTTATCGTGGGACACTGAAGCTTTCTTT. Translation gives CASSLSWDTEAFF.

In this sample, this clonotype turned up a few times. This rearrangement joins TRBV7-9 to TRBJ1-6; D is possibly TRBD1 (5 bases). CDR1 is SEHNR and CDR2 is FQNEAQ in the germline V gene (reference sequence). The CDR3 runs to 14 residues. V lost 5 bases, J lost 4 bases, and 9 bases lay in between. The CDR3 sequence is CASSAGPYNSPLHF. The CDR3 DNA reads TGTGCCAGCAGCGCGGGACCGTATAATTCACCCCTCCACTTT.

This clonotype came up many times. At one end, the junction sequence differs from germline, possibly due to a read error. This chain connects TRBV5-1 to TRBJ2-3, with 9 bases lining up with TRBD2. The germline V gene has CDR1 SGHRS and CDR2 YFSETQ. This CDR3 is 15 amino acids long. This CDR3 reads CASSLTSGSTDTQYF. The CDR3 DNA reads TGTGCCAGCAGCTTAACTAGCGGGAGCACAGATACGCAGTATTTT.

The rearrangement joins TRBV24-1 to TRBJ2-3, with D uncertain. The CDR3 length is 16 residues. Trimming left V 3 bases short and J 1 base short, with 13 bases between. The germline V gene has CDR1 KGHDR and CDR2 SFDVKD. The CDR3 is CATSDPRVVGTDTQYF. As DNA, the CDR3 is TGTGCCACCAGTGATCCACGGGTGGTGGGCACAGATACGCAGTATTTT.

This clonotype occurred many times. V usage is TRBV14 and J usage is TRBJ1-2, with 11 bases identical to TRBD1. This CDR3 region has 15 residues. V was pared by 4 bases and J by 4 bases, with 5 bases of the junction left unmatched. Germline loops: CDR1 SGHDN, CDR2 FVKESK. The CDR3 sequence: CASSPSGTGGYGYTF. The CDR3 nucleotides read TGTGCCAGCAGCCCCTCCGGGACAGGGGGCTATGGCTACACCTTC.

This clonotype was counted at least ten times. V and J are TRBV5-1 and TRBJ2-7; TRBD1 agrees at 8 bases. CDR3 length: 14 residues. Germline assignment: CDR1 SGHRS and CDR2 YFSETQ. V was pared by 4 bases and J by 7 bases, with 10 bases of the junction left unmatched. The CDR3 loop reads CASSQDRAIGEQYF. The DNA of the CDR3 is TGCGCCAGCAGCCAGGACAGGGCCATCGGAGAGCAGTACTTC.

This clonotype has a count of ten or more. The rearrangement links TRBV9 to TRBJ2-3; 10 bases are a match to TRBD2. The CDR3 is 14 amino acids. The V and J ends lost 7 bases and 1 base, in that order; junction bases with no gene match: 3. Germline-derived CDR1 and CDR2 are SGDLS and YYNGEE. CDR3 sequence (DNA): TGTGCCAGCGGTGGACTAGCGGGCACAGATACGCAGTATTTT. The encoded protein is CASGGLAGTDTQYF.

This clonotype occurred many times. Written as DNA, the CDR3 is TGCGCCTCACGGGCGGGATTTAATCAGCCCCAGCATTTT. This gives the protein CASRAGFNQPQHF. The chain links TRBV5-1 to TRBJ1-5; no clear D gene. The germline gives CDR1 SGHRS, CDR2 YFSETQ. V was cut by 10 bases and J by 4 bases, with 15 bases left in between. The length of the CDR3 is 13 residues. Using reference TRBV5-1 and TRBJ1-5 for the parts outside the CDR3, the full variable domain is KAGVTQTPRYLIKTRGQQVTLSCSPISGHRSVSWYQQTPGQGLQFLFEYFSETQRNKGNFPGRFSGRQFSNSRSEMNVSTLELGDSALYLCASRAGFNQPQHFGDGTRLSIL.

Here the CDR3 DNA reads TGTGCCATCAACCACGTTGGGATGAACACTGAAGCTTTCTTT. Translated: CAINHVGMNTEAFF. The rearrangement joins TRBV10-3 to TRBJ1-1; the D is unclear. V was trimmed by 7 bases and J by 0 bases, leaving 12 bases between them. Germline CDR1 and CDR2: ENHRY and SYGVKD. This CDR3 contains 14 residues.

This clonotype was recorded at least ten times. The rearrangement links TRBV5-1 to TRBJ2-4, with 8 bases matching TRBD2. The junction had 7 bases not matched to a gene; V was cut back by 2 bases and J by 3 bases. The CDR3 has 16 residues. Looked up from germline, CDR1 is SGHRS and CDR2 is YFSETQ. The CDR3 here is CASSLLTSGDKNIQYF. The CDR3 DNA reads TGCGCCAGCAGCTTATTAACTAGCGGTGACAAAAACATTCAGTACTTC.

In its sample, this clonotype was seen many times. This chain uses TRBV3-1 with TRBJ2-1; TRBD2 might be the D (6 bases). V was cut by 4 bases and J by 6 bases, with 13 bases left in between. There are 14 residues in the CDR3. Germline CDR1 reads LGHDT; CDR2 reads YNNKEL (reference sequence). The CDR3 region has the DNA TGTGCCAGCAGCCCCGACTGGGGGGTCAATGAGCAGTTCTTC. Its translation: CASSPDWGVNEQFF.

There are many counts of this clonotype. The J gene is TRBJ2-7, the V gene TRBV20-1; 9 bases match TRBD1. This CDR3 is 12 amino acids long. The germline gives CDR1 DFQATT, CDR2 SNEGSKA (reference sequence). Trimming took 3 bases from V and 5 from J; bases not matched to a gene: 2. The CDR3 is CSASGDRDEQYF. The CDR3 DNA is TGCAGTGCTAGTGGGGACAGGGACGAGCAGTACTTC.